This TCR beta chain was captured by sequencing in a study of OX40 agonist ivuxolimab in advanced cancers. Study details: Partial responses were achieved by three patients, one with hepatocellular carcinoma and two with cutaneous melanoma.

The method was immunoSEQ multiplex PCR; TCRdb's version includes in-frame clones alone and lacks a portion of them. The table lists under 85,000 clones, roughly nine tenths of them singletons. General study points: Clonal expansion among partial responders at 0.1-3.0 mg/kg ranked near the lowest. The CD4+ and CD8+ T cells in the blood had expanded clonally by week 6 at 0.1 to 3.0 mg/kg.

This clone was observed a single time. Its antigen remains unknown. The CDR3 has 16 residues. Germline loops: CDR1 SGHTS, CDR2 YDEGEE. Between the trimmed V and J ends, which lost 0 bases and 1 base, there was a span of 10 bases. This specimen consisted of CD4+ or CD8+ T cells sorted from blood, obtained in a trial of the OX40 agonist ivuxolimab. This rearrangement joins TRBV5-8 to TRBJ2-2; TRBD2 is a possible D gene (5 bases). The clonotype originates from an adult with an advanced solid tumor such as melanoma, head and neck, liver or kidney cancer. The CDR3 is CASSLGLALNTGELFF. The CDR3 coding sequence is TGTGCCAGCAGCTTGGGGCTAGCCCTGAACACCGGGGAGCTGTTTTTT. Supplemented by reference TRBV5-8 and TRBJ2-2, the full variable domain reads EAGVTQSPTHLIKTRGQQATLRCSPISGHTSVYWYQQALGLGLQFLLWYDEGEERNRGNFPPRFSGRQFPNYSSELNVNALELEDSALYLCASSLGLALNTGELFFGEGSRLTVL.